The present T cell receptor (beta chain) was sequenced within a study of OX40 agonist ivuxolimab in advanced cancers. About the research overall: Three individuals attained partial responses, comprising one hepatocellular carcinoma case and two cutaneous melanoma cases. Whole-study results and caveats: Expanded clones were, on average, more numerous among CD8+ T cells than CD4+.

Systemic immunosuppression or a history of autoimmune disease excluded patients. At cycle 4 day 1, cycle 7 day 1, and baseline, blood was sampled. This clone was counted once. Its specificity is not known. The method was immunoSEQ multiplex PCR; TCRdb's version includes in-frame clones alone and lacks a portion of them. The sample has nearly 80,000 clones, 90% seen once. V lost 0 bases, J lost 5 bases, and 9 bases lay in between. The CDR3 covers 14 residues. Germline V gives CDR1 SGHRS, CDR2 YFSETQ. The sample here was CD4+ or CD8+ T cells sorted from blood, taken in a trial of the OX40 agonist ivuxolimab. This TCR was recovered from an adult with an advanced solid tumor such as melanoma, head and neck, liver or kidney cancer. The chain employs TRBV5-1 and TRBJ2-1; D is perhaps TRBD1 (6 bases). This CDR3 is CASSLGGTNNEQFF. For the CDR3, the DNA is TGCGCCAGCAGCTTGGGAGGGACAAACAATGAGCAGTTCTTC.